Sequencing of this T cell receptor beta chain was carried out in a study of cytomegalovirus exposure and HLA in healthy donors. Overall study results and limits: TCR beta sequences reportedly predicted the HLA-A and HLA-B alleles of most subjects accurately.

The CDR3 runs to 17 residues. Per germline, CDR1 SGHVS and CDR2 FQNEAQ. The V and J ends lost 5 bases and 0 bases, in that order; junction bases with no gene match: 8. Primers: 60 Vbeta forward and 13 Jbeta reverse. Repertoires were generated with immunoSEQ multiplex PCR, while TCRdb's copy carries only in-frame clones and drops some. The table lists 130,000 to 150,000 clones, around 79% of them singletons. With regard to this clone: No antigen is known for it.

The rearrangement uses TRBV7-8 and TRBJ1-5; 9 bases are a match to TRBD1. Source material: PBMCs. This clonotype was obtained from a female donor in good health and CMV-seronegative. CDR3: CASSTLDRGYSNQPQHF. In nucleotides, the CDR3 is TGTGCCAGCAGCACCCTTGACAGGGGGTATAGCAATCAGCCCCAGCATTTT.